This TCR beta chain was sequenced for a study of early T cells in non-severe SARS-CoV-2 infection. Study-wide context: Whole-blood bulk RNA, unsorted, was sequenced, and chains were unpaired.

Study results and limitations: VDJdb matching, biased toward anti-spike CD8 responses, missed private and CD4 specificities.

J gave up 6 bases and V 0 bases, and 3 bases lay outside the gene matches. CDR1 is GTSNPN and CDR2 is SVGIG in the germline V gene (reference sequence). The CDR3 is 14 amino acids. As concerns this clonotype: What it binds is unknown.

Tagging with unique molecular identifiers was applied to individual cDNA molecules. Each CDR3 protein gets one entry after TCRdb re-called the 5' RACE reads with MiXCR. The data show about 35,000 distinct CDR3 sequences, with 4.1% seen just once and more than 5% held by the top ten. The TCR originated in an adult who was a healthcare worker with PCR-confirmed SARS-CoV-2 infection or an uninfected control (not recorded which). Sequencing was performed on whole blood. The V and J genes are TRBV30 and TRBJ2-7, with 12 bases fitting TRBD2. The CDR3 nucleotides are TGTGCCTGGAGTGTACTAGCGGGAGGAGGCGAGCAGTACTTC. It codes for CAWSVLAGGGEQYF. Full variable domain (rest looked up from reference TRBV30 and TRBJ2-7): SQTIHQWPATLVQPVGSPLSLECTVEGTSNPNLYWYRQAAGRGLQLLFYSVGIGQISSEVPQNLSASRPQDRQFILSSKKLLLSDSGFYLCAWSVLAGGGEQYFGPGTRLTVT.